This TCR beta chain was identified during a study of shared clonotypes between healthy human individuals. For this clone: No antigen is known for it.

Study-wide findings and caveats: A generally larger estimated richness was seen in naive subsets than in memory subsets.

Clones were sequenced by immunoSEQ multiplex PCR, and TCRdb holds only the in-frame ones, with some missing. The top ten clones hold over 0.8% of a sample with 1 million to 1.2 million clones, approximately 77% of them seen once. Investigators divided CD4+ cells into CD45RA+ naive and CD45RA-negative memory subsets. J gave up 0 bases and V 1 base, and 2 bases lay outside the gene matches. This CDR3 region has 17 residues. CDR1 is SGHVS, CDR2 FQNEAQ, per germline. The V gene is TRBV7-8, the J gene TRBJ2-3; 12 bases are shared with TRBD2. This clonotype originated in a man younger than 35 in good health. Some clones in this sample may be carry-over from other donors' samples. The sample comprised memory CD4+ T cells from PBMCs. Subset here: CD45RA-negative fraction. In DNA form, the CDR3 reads TGTGCCAGCAGCTTAGTTACTAGCGGGGGGAGCACAGATACGCAGTATTTT. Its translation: CASSLVTSGGSTDTQYF.